This T cell receptor beta chain came from a study of blood T cell repertoires in COVID-19. Study context: Sample material is recorded as cDNA or gDNA derived from T cells, B-cell-depleted T cells, or PBMCs.

V lost 0 bases and J 3 bases, leaving 14 bases between the germline ends. The CDR3 totals 16 residues. Germline assignment: CDR1 SGHAT and CDR2 FQDESV (reference sequence). Profiling relied on immunoSEQ multiplex PCR, and the TCRdb table lists in-frame clones only, not all of them. In the table there are about 290,000 clones, around four fifths of which are singletons. The chain is built from TRBV11-1 and TRBJ2-5; D perhaps matches TRBD2 (5 bases). This clonotype was obtained from a woman aged 45 to 65 with active or convalescent COVID-19. The source material was peripheral blood. For the CDR3, the DNA is TGTGCCAGCAGCTTAGCGGGGAACGGGGTAGAAGAGACCCAGTACTTC. Translating it yields CASSLAGNGVEETQYF.